What follows are 4 T cell receptor beta chains derived from one specimen sequenced in a study of beta chain features in type 1 diabetes. Findings of the study overall: Moderate yet significant TCRB CDR3 shortening was seen in Type 1 diabetes patients in all four CD4+ subsets.

What was sequenced were expressed TCRB transcripts, since all of the isolated RNA had been reverse transcribed. The assay was immunoSEQ multiplex PCR, and TCRdb's table has in-frame clones only and misses some. The repertoire consists of approximately 150,000 clones, with approximately 10% occurring once and the leading ten covering approximately 0.7%. What these receptors recognize is not known. Sample: central memory CD4+ T cells from blood. All receptors come from a man in his thirties or forties with type 1 diabetes.

This clone occurred a few times. This rearrangement joins TRBV13 to TRBJ2-7; 7 bases agree with TRBD1. The germline V gene encodes CDR1 PRHDT and CDR2 FYEKMQ (reference sequence). Trimming took 1 base from V and 7 from J; bases not matched to a gene: 4. The CDR3 spans 13 residues. CDR3: CASSLAGGDEQYF. For the CDR3, the DNA is TGTGCCAGCAGCTTAGCAGGGGGTGATGAGCAGTACTTC.

This clone was seen a few times. The chain couples TRBV16 to TRBJ1-2; possible D gene TRBD1, 6 bases. The CDR3 loop spans 15 amino acids. Germline V gene sequence: CDR1 KGHSY, CDR2 FQNENV. V was cut by 7 bases and J by 10 bases, with 25 bases left in between. The CDR3 here is CASTARPPGQGPYTF. The CDR3, as DNA: TGTGCCAGCACCGCAAGACCCCCGGGACAAGGGCCCTACACCTTC.

This clone has more than one count but fewer than ten. The chain combines TRBV7-2 with TRBJ2-5; tentative D call: TRBD2 (6 bases). This CDR3 region has 14 residues. Germline V CDR1 and CDR2: SGHTA, FQGNSA. The V and J ends lost 7 bases and 3 bases respectively, with 15 bases between them. In DNA form, the CDR3 reads TGTGCCAGCAAACCGGGAGCAACAAAAGAGACCCAGTACTTC. It yields the protein CASKPGATKETQYF.

The V gene is TRBV2, the J gene TRBJ2-5; weak D call: TRBD2 (5 bases). The CDR3 sequence is 13 residues long. Germline CDR1 reads SNHLY; CDR2 reads FYNNEI. The germline V and J ends were trimmed by 3 bases and 4 bases, with 9 bases remaining between them. CDR3 nucleotide sequence: TGTGCCAGCAGTGATCTAGCCGGAGAGACCCAGTACTTC. Translation: CASSDLAGETQYF. Full variable domain (rest looked up from reference TRBV2 and TRBJ2-5): EPEVTQTPSHQVTQMGQEVILRCVPISNHLYFYWYRQILGQKVEFLVSFYNNEISEKSEIFDDQFSVERPDGSNFTLKIRSTKLEDSAMYFCASSDLAGETQYFGPGTRLLVL.